This is a list of T cell receptor beta chains from one sample in a study of OX40 agonist ivuxolimab in advanced cancers. Only in-frame clones appear in the TCRdb table, and some are missing; sequencing was by immunoSEQ multiplex PCR. The table includes 57,000 or so clones, about 89% detected once. The material was CD4+ or CD8+ T cells sorted from blood, obtained in a trial of the OX40 agonist ivuxolimab. These receptor sequences come from an adult with an advanced solid tumor such as melanoma, head and neck, liver or kidney cancer. Both conserved end residues are part of each CDR3. The D gene is left open where the match is weak. Clone size appears in some rows only: once, few, many, or a class for an expanded clone.

d_call | cdr3_length | j_call | clone_size | v_call | cdr3_nt | cdr3_aa
. | 14 | TRBJ1-2 | . | TRBV10-3 | TGTGCCATCAGCCTCGGGGCCTTTCAATATGGCTACACCTTC | CAISLGAFQYGYTF
TRBD1 | 15 | TRBJ1-5 | . | TRBV27 | TGTGCCAGCAGCCATCGGGACAGGGGTAATCAGCCCCAGCATTTT | CASSHRDRGNQPQHF
. | 15 | TRBJ2-7 | . | TRBV5-6 | TGTGCCAGCAGCTTGGGTAGTGAGATATCCTACGAGCAGTACTTC | CASSLGSEISYEQYF
TRBD2 | 16 | TRBJ2-1 | . | TRBV7-3 | TGTGCCAGCAGCTTTGTAATCCCAAGCGGGAACGGTGAGCAGTTCTTC | CASSFVIPSGNGEQFF
TRBD2 | 16 | TRBJ2-7 | . | TRBV13 | TGTGCCAGCAGCTCTGGGGAGCGGGAGATTGGCTACGAGCAGTACTTC | CASSSGEREIGYEQYF
TRBD1 | 15 | TRBJ2-1 | . | TRBV6-5 | TGTGCCAGCAGTACCGGGACAGGGGCATGGAATGAGCAGTTCTTC | CASSTGTGAWNEQFF
. | 12 | TRBJ2-7 | . | TRBV27 | TGTGCCATCGGGCCGGGAAACTACGAGCAGTACTTC | CAIGPGNYEQYF
. | 15 | TRBJ2-1 | . | TRBV27 | TGTGCCAGCAGTCATGGGGGTGGGACATACAATGAGCAGTTCTTC | CASSHGGGTYNEQFF
. | 13 | TRBJ1-1 | . | TRBV12-5 | TGTGCTAGCCGGGGGGACCTGAACACTGAAGCTTTCTTT | CASRGDLNTEAFF
. | 16 | TRBJ1-2 | . | TRBV4-3 | TGCGCCAGCAGCCCAACGCGGTTAACAGGGACGGAAGGCTACACCTTC | CASSPTRLTGTEGYTF
. | 14 | TRBJ1-1 | . | TRBV28 | TGTGCCAGCAGTTTACGCCCTTTGAACACTGAAGCTTTCTTT | CASSLRPLNTEAFF
. | 14 | TRBJ1-2 | once | TRBV6-5 | TGTGCCAGCACCCACGGGGGGGACAAGTATGGCTACACCTTC | CASTHGGDKYGYTF
. | 15 | TRBJ2-3 | . | TRBV7-3 | TGTGCCAGCAGCTTAAATCCGGGAGAGCGTGATACGCAGTATTTT | CASSLNPGERDTQYF
TRBD2 | 16 | TRBJ2-1 | . | TRBV14 | TGTGCCAGCAGCCAAGAAACACTAGCGGGAGGTGGTGAGCAGTTCTTC | CASSQETLAGGGEQFF
. | 14 | TRBJ2-5 | . | TRBV12-5 | TGTGCTAGTGGTTCCCTCCCAGGGCGCGAGACCCAGTACTTC | CASGSLPGRETQYF
TRBD1 | 11 | TRBJ1-2 | few | TRBV5-6 | TGTGCCAGCAGCCCGGGACAGGCACTCACCTTC | CASSPGQALTF
TRBD2 | 12 | TRBJ2-1 | . | TRBV5-6 | TGTGCCAGCAGCGAGGGACTAGCGGGATGGTTCTTC | CASSEGLAGWFF
. | 11 | TRBJ2-7 | . | TRBV27 | TGTGCCAGCAGGATGGGGTACGAGCAGTACTTC | CASRMGYEQYF
. | 11 | TRBJ2-7 | . | TRBV20-1 | TGCAGTGCTTACAGGGATGGCGAGCAGTACTTC | CSAYRDGEQYF
TRBD1 | 13 | TRBJ1-1 | . | TRBV11-1 | TGTGCCAGCATCCCGGGACAGGGGACTGAAGCTTTCTTT | CASIPGQGTEAFF
. | 13 | TRBJ2-7 | . | TRBV27 | TGTGCCAGCAGTCTTAGTCCCTTCTACGAGCAGTACTTC | CASSLSPFYEQYF
TRBD2 | 16 | TRBJ2-7 | . | TRBV4-1 | TGCGCCAGCAGCCAAGAGGGACTAGCGGGAGGCTACGAGCAGTACTTC | CASSQEGLAGGYEQYF
TRBD2 | 15 | TRBJ2-1 | once | TRBV28 | TGTGCCAGCAGCCAGGGACTACCCCCCCACAATGAGCAGTTCTTC | CASSQGLPPHNEQFF
. | 12 | TRBJ1-1 | . | TRBV5-1 | TGCGCCAGCAGCTTGGACCAGACTGAAGCTTTCTTT | CASSLDQTEAFF
. | 14 | TRBJ2-5 | . | TRBV27 | TGTGCCAGCAGTGCGGAGGGGACGTGGGAGACCCAGTACTTC | CASSAEGTWETQYF
. | 12 | TRBJ2-7 | . | TRBV27 | TGTGCCAGCAGTGAGGACACGGTCGAGCAGTACTTC | CASSEDTVEQYF
. | 15 | TRBJ1-1 | . | TRBV11-2 | TGTGCCAGCAGCTTAGAGGGCAGGGGGAACACTGAAGCTTTCTTT | CASSLEGRGNTEAFF
. | 19 | TRBJ2-3 | once | TRBV7-6 | TGTGCCAGCAGCTTAGGAATAACCCGCAGGGGAAGATGGTTGGATACGCAGTATTTT | CASSLGITRRGRWLDTQYF
. | 14 | TRBJ2-7 | . | TRBV27 | TGTGCCAGCAGTTTAACGGGAGCCTCCTACGAGCAGTACTTC | CASSLTGASYEQYF
. | 14 | TRBJ2-7 | . | TRBV9 | TGTGCCAGCAGCGTAGGGGGCACCCCCTACGAGCAGTACTTC | CASSVGGTPYEQYF
TRBD1 | 12 | TRBJ2-7 | few | TRBV2 | TGTGCCAGCATGGGACAGTCCTACGAGCAGTACTTC | CASMGQSYEQYF
TRBD1 | 16 | TRBJ1-4 | . | TRBV15 | TGTGCCACCAGCAAAGACAGGGAATTCGCAAATGAAAAACTGTTTTTT | CATSKDREFANEKLFF
TRBD2 | 14 | TRBJ2-5 | . | TRBV7-8 | TGTGCCAGCAGCCCTAGCGGATATCAAGAGACCCAGTACTTC | CASSPSGYQETQYF
. | 14 | TRBJ2-1 | . | TRBV28 | TGTGCCAGCAGTCTTCAAGAAGGGACCAATGAGCAGTTCTTC | CASSLQEGTNEQFF
TRBD2 | 18 | TRBJ2-3 | . | TRBV10-2 | TGCGCCACCCGTCGGACAAAGGGTAGCGGGAGGTCCTTAGATACGCAGTATTTT | CATRRTKGSGRSLDTQYF
. | 14 | TRBJ2-1 | . | TRBV6-5 | TGTGCCAGCCGCTGGGCGGGCCGGGGTAATGAGCAGTTCTTC | CASRWAGRGNEQFF
TRBD2 | 15 | TRBJ2-1 | . | TRBV5-1 | TGCGCCAGCAGCTTGTCTAGCGGGAGTAGTAATGAGCAGTTCTTC | CASSLSSGSSNEQFF
. | 14 | TRBJ2-1 | . | TRBV9 | TGTGCCAGCAGCGTAGGAGGGCCAATCAATGAGCAGTTCTTC | CASSVGGPINEQFF
. | 13 | TRBJ2-1 | . | TRBV7-3 | TGTGCCAGCAGCTTACGGGGGATTGGTGAGCAGTTCTTC | CASSLRGIGEQFF
TRBD1 | 14 | TRBJ2-7 | . | TRBV5-4 | TGTGCCAGCAGCAAAGGGGGCGCGGTCCACGAGCAGTACTTC | CASSKGGAVHEQYF
TRBD1 | 15 | TRBJ1-2 | once | TRBV7-8 | TGTGCCAGCAGCTCCCGGACAGGCCCCAGACATGGCTACACCTTC | CASSSRTGPRHGYTF